This T cell receptor beta chain was recorded in a study of human T cells and chemical hapten exposure. TCRdb reanalysed the RACE reads using MiXCR and keeps one entry per CDR3 protein. The sample lists roughly 34,000 distinct CDR3 sequences, under 13% occurring once. Trimming cost V 1 base and J 5 bases, with 3 bases left between them. The CDR3 loop spans 11 amino acids. Germline lookup yields CDR1 SEHNR and CDR2 FQNEAQ (reference sequence). The time point here: pre-sensitization, week 0. As to treatment: therapeutic diphenylcyclopropenone sensitization with weekly scalp DPC. Total RNA was isolated from unfractionated whole blood.

This receptor was taken from a man in his forties or fifties with alopecia areata. Some clones in this sample may be carry-over from other donors' samples. The specimen comprised whole blood, sampled in connection with sensitization to the hapten diphenylcyclopropenone (DPC). The chain has TRBV7-9 and TRBJ2-7; D gene unclear. CDR3 nucleotides: TGTGCCAGCAGCTTAGGTGACGAGCAGTACTTC. This codes for CASSLGDEQYF.